Listed below are T cell receptor beta chains from one sample, sequenced in a study of control samples from healthy donors and cancer patients. The data were produced by immunoSEQ multiplex PCR, yet TCRdb's version contains in-frame clones alone and is incomplete. The repertoire includes 20,000 or so clones, 88% of them detected once, and roughly 8.8% sits in the top ten. Sequenced: PBMCs. These TCRs come from a woman aged 55-75 years with head and neck cancer. Both conserved end residues are part of each CDR3. Fields, in order: CDR3 length, clone size, J gene, V gene, D gene, CDR3 protein, CDR3 DNA. D genes are given only for firm matches. Clone size is shown for a subset of rows, as once, few, many or a class of expanded clone.

>20|.|TRBJ2-7|TRBV18|TRBD2
CASSPRVGGTLLGNGYEQYF
TGTGCCAGCTCACCCAGGGTCGGGGGGACCCTCCTAGGAAACGGCTACGAGCAGTACTTC
>15|.|TRBJ1-1|TRBV6-2/TRBV6-3|.
CASSYSLEPNTEAFF
TGTGCCAGCAGTTACTCGTTAGAACCAAACACTGAAGCTTTCTTT
>14|.|TRBJ1-5|TRBV18|TRBD1
CASSPRDRDQPQHF
TGTGCCAGCTCACCCCGGGACAGGGATCAGCCCCAGCATTTT
>14|.|TRBJ2-3|TRBV5-1|.
CASSLGVGPDTQYF
TGCGCCAGCAGCTTAGGGGTGGGCCCAGATACGCAGTATTTT
>13|.|TRBJ1-5|TRBV6-5|.
CASTQGMNQPQHF
TGTGCCAGCACCCAGGGAATGAATCAGCCCCAGCATTTT
>12|.|TRBJ1-1|TRBV28|.
CASSQGYTEAFF
TGTGCCAGCAGCCAGGGGTACACTGAAGCTTTCTTT
>15|.|TRBJ1-6|TRBV18|.
CASSPQQGLNSPLHF
TGTGCCAGCTCACCACAACAGGGTCTCAATTCACCCCTCCACTTT
>15|.|TRBJ2-3|TRBV3-1/TRBV3-2|.
CASSLQGISTDTQYF
TGTGCCAGCAGCCTACAGGGAATAAGCACAGATACGCAGTATTTT
>15|once|TRBJ2-5|TRBV24-1|TRBD2
CATSEVSGRGETQYF
TGTGCCACCAGTGAAGTTAGCGGGAGGGGAGAGACCCAGTACTTC
>16|.|TRBJ2-5|TRBV7-9|TRBD2
CASSPRTSGRLETQYF
TGTGCCAGCAGCCCTCGGACTAGCGGGAGATTAGAGACCCAGTACTTC
>14|.|TRBJ2-7|TRBV7-8|.
CASSHPGDSYEQYF
TGTGCCAGCAGCCATCCGGGGGATTCCTACGAGCAGTACTTC
>14|.|TRBJ2-3|TRBV5-1|.
CASGGRYRGDTQYF
TGCGCCAGCGGGGGCAGGTACCGAGGAGATACGCAGTATTTT
>12|once|TRBJ1-2|TRBV6-5|.
CASRDSNYGYTF
TGTGCCAGCAGGGACAGCAACTATGGCTACACCTTC
>14|.|TRBJ1-1|TRBV18|.
CASSPWTEGTEAFF
TGTGCCAGCTCACCCTGGACAGAGGGAACTGAAGCTTTCTTT
>14|.|TRBJ2-7|TRBV28|.
CASSLSGVPYEQYF
TGTGCCAGCAGTTTATCAGGGGTCCCCTACGAGCAGTACTTC
>13|.|TRBJ2-7|TRBV7-9|.
CASSTTSSYEQYF
TGTGCCAGCAGCACGACATCTTCCTACGAGCAGTACTTC
>12|.|TRBJ1-1|TRBV30|.
CAWSVTGAEAFF
TGTGCCTGGAGTGTAACTGGGGCTGAAGCTTTCTTT
>15|few|TRBJ2-7|TRBV7-9|TRBD1
CASRPGQGAYYEQYF
TGTGCCAGCAGACCCGGACAGGGAGCTTACTACGAGCAGTACTTC
>16|.|TRBJ1-6|TRBV5-1|.
CASSLEPTGLNSPLHF
TGCGCCAGCAGCTTAGAACCTACGGGGTTGAATTCACCCCTCCACTTT
>13|.|TRBJ1-4|TRBV12-3/TRBV12-4|.
CASSLERDEKLFF
TGTGCCAGCAGTTTAGAACGGGATGAAAAACTGTTTTTT
>12|.|TRBJ1-2|TRBV29-1|.
CSVGGRNYGYTF
TGCAGCGTTGGGGGGCGGAACTATGGCTACACCTTC
>17|.|TRBJ1-6|TRBV2|.
CASRRDRQSSYNSPLHF
TGTGCCAGCAGACGAGACAGGCAGAGCTCCTATAATTCACCCCTCCACTTT
>13|few|TRBJ2-1|TRBV7-7|.
CASAESSYNEQFF
TGTGCCAGCGCGGAGAGCTCCTACAATGAGCAGTTCTTC
>15|.|TRBJ2-1|TRBV3-1/TRBV3-2|TRBD2
CASSRVAGSYNEQFF
TGTGCCAGCAGCCGAGTAGCGGGCTCCTACAATGAGCAGTTCTTC
>13|.|TRBJ2-7|TRBV7-9|.
CASSFPGLSEQYF
TGTGCCAGCAGCTTCCCCGGTTTAAGCGAGCAGTACTTC
>14|.|TRBJ1-1|TRBV7-9|.
CASSSKGGRTEAFF
TGTGCCAGCAGCTCGAAGGGGGGGCGAACTGAAGCTTTCTTT
>16|.|TRBJ1-3|TRBV19|TRBD1
CASRDRGENSGNTIYF
TGTGCCAGTCGAGACAGGGGCGAAAACTCTGGAAACACCATATATTTT
>12|.|TRBJ2-5|TRBV5-4|.
CASSGNGETQYF
TGTGCCAGCAGCGGGAACGGGGAGACCCAGTACTTC
>15|.|TRBJ2-3|TRBV5-5|.
CASSLGGLLEGTQYF
TGTGCCAGCAGCTTGGGGGGACTCCTAGAGGGTACGCAGTATTTT
>15|.|TRBJ2-1|TRBV9|.
CASSVRRDGLNEQFF
TGTGCCAGCAGCGTTCGGCGGGACGGTCTCAATGAGCAGTTCTTC
>12|.|TRBJ2-7|TRBV12-3/TRBV12-4|TRBD2
CASRPWEGAAAF
TGTGCCAGCAGGCCCTGGGAGGGCGCTGCCGCCTTC
>16|.|TRBJ2-5|TRBV11-2|.
CASSPVSLRGVGTQYF
TGTGCCAGCAGCCCCGTGAGCCTTAGGGGCGTAGGGACCCAGTACTTC
>14|once|TRBJ2-7|TRBV7-9|.
CASSLGGMAYEQYF
TGTGCCAGCAGCTTGGGCGGGATGGCCTACGAGCAGTACTTC
>12|once|TRBJ1-1|TRBV3-1/TRBV3-2|.
CASSQGATEAFF
TGTGCCAGCAGCCAAGGGGCCACTGAAGCTTTCTTT
>14|.|TRBJ2-7|TRBV18|TRBD1
CASSPPGGPYEQYF
TGTGCCAGCTCACCCCCAGGGGGACCCTACGAGCAGTACTTC
>16|.|TRBJ2-7|TRBV4-1|.
CASSQDRGGQSYEQYF
TGCGCCAGCAGCCAAGATAGGGGGGGTCAGTCCTACGAGCAGTACTTC
>15|.|TRBJ2-1|TRBV19|TRBD2
CASTLIAGGFNEQFF
TGTGCCAGTACCCTAATAGCGGGAGGGTTCAATGAGCAGTTCTTC
>16|.|TRBJ1-1|TRBV5-4|.
CASSLQGKKMNTEAFF
TGTGCCAGCAGTCTGCAGGGGAAAAAAATGAACACTGAAGCTTTCTTT
>13|few|TRBJ2-7|TRBV29-1|TRBD1
CSVDGQGTNEQYF
TGCAGCGTTGACGGACAGGGGACCAACGAGCAGTACTTC
>14|.|TRBJ1-1|TRBV28|.
CASSPVRVNTEAFF
TGTGCCAGCAGTCCTGTGCGGGTTAACACTGAAGCTTTCTTT
>15|.|TRBJ2-5|TRBV11-2|.
CASSLDVQTKETQYF
TGTGCCAGCAGCTTAGATGTCCAAACCAAAGAGACCCAGTACTTC
>13|.|TRBJ2-2|TRBV29-1|TRBD2
CSVEGGGTGELFF
TGCAGCGTTGAAGGGGGGGGCACCGGGGAGCTGTTTTTT
>15|.|TRBJ2-1|TRBV19|.
CASSIGPLELNEQFF
TGTGCCAGTAGTATAGGGCCCCTCGAGTTGAATGAGCAGTTCTTC